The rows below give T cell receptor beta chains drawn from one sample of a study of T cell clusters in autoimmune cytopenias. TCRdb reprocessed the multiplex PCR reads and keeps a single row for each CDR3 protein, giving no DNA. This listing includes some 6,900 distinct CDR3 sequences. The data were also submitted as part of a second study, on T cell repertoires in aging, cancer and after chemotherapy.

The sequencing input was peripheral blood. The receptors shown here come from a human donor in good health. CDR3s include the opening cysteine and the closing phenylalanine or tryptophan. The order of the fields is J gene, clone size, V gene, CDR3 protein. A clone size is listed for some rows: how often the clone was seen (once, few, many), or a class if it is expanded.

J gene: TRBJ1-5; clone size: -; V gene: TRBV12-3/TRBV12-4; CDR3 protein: CASSFQGGYQPQHF
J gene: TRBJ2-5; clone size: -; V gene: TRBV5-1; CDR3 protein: CASSLGLTGETQYF
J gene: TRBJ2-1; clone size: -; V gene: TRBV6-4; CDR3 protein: CASSDRDTNEQFF
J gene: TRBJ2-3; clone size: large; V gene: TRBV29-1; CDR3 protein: CSVEVVITDTQYF
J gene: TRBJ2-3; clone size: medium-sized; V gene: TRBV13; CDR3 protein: CASSPKTSGGFTDTQYF
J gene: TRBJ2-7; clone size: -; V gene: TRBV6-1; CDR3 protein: CASSGRQGYSYEQYF
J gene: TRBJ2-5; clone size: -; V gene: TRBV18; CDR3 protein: CASSPAGTAGQETQYF
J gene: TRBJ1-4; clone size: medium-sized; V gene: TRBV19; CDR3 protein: CASSRGLPVANEKLFF
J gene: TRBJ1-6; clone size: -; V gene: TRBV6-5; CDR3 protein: CASSEKGTDYNSPLHF
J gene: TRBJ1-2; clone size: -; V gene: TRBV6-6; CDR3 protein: CASSRYYGYTF
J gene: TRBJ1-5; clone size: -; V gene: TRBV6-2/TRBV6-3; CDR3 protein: CASREGWDSNQPQHF
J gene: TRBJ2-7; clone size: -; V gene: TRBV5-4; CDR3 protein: CASSFGGSAGEQYF
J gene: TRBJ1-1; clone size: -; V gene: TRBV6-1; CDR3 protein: CASSTGANTEAFF
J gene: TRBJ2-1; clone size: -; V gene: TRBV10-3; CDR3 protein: CAISENDRTIDEQFF
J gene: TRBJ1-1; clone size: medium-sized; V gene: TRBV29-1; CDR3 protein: CSVGAGTEAFF
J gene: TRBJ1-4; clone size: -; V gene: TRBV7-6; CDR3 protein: CASSPIPGDEKLFF
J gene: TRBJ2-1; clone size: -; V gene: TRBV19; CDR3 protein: CASSMLHGSYNEQFF
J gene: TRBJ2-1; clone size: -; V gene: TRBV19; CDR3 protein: CASTAVRLAGGPYEQFF
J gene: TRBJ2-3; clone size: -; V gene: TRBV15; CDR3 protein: CATTPDRELTDTQYF
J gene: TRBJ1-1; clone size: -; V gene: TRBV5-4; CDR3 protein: CASSVDKNTEAFF